This section outlines one TCR beta chain sequence together with its context. Repertoires were generated with immunoSEQ multiplex PCR, while TCRdb's copy carries only in-frame clones and drops some. In the table there are 150,000 to 200,000 clones, roughly 90% of which are singletons. The record originates from a study of blood T cell repertoires in COVID-19. Study in general: Researchers got acute and convalescent COVID-19 samples from the United States, Italy and Spain.

This CDR3 is 14 amino acids long. Germline V gene lookup returns CDR1 MDHEN and CDR2 SYDVKM. Trimming left V 8 bases short and J 4 bases short, with 15 bases between. This receptor was identified in a woman aged 45-60 years who had recovered from COVID-19. Sequenced material: PBMCs or T cells enriched from blood (not recorded which). The chain is built from TRBV28 and TRBJ2-1; D not certain. The CDR3 bases are TGTGCCAGCCACTCCAGCGCACAATACAATGAGCAGTTCTTC. This gives the protein CASHSSAQYNEQFF.